Below, one T cell receptor beta chain is given with its context. The table came from immunoSEQ multiplex PCR; TCRdb's copy has only in-frame clones and leaves some out. The sample yields 90,000 to 120,000 clones, 80% to 85% seen once. These data come from a study of blood T cell repertoires in COVID-19. From germline, CDR1 is DFQATT and CDR2 SNEGSKA (reference sequence). V shed 5 bases and J shed 8 bases, with 9 bases lying between them. This CDR3 has 10 amino acids. This sequence originates from a human donor in a cohort sampled during active COVID-19. Sequencing was carried out using peripheral blood. V and J are TRBV20-1 and TRBJ1-2; D gene ambiguous. For the CDR3, the DNA is TGCAGTGCTTACCGAGGCGGCTACACCTTC. The encoded protein is CSAYRGGYTF.